These T cell receptor beta chains were read from a single sample in a study of T cell repertoires in cytomegalovirus infection. Their antigens remain unidentified. TCRdb re-analysed the reads in MiXCR, keeping a single row per CDR3 protein. The top ten clones hold around 15% of a sample with some 940,000 distinct CDR3 sequences, 31% of them seen once. The specimen comprised cultured CD8+ T cells from PBMCs, sampled from culture after CMV antigen stimulation. These receptors were obtained from a human donor in good health (CMV status not recorded). Some clones in this sample may be carry-over from other donors' samples. Both conserved end residues are part of each CDR3. The order of the fields is D gene, J gene, V gene, clone size, CDR3 DNA, CDR3 protein. D genes are given only for firm matches. Not all rows give a size; the values are once, few, many and, for expanded clones, a class.

. TRBJ1-2 TRBV12-3/TRBV12-4 few TGTGCCAGCAGTTCGACACACCTTACTTTCTATGGCTACACCTTC CASSSTHLTFYGYTF
. TRBJ2-2 TRBV7-9 many TGTGCCAGCATCGGGACGGGGGCCGGGCCGGCTTATAGTGGACTGTTTTTT CASIGTGAGPAYSGLFF
. TRBJ2-7 TRBV12-3/TRBV12-4 few TGTGCCAGCAGTTTAGAATTAGCATACGAGCAGTACTTC CASSLELAYEQYF
. TRBJ1-5 TRBV6-2/TRBV6-3 few TGTGCCAGCATTCCCGGTGAGGGCAATCAGCCCCAGCATTTT CASIPGEGNQPQHF
. TRBJ1-1 TRBV9 . TGTGCCAGCAGCGTAGTCTCCCTGGTGAGTGAAGCTTTCTTT CASSVVSLVSEAFF
. TRBJ2-2 TRBV6-5 . TGTGCCAGCACCAACAGGGGACTAGCGAACACCGGGGAGCTGTTTTTT CASTNRGLANTGELFF
. TRBJ1-3 TRBV19 . TGTGCCAGTAGTATTACAGGATTTGTCGGAAACACCATATATTTT CASSITGFVGNTIYF
. TRBJ1-6 TRBV20-1 few TGCAGTGCGACACAAGGGGGGGGATTATCCCTCCACTTT CSATQGGGLSLHF
. TRBJ1-1 TRBV6-5 . TGTGCCAGCACTGGACCTAACACTGAAGCTTTCTTT CASTGPNTEAFF
. TRBJ1-1 TRBV20-1 . TGCAGTGCACTCACTCGTGATTATGAAGCTTTCTTT CSALTRDYEAFF
. TRBJ2-3 TRBV7-2 few TGTGCCAGCCAACGTCGGCCGATCCAAGCGCAAGATACGCAGTATTTT CASQRRPIQAQDTQYF
TRBD1 TRBJ2-7 TRBV2 . TGTGCCAGCAGCCACGACAGGGTGGGTAACTACGAGCAGTACTTC CASSHDRVGNYEQYF
. TRBJ2-2 TRBV7-3 many TGTGCCAGCAGCTTTAGCGAGAACACCGGGGAGCTGTTTTTT CASSFSENTGELFF
TRBD1 TRBJ2-2 TRBV12-3/TRBV12-4 . TGTGCCAGCAGTGGACAGGACGCCAACACCGGGGAGCTGTTTTTT CASSGQDANTGELFF
TRBD1 TRBJ2-7 TRBV29-1 . TGCAGCGTTGAAGGTTTAGTGGACAGGGAAGGATACGAGCAGTACTTC CSVEGLVDREGYEQYF
TRBD2 TRBJ2-5 TRBV7-6 . TGTGCCAGCAGCAGACTAGCGACTACTCAAGAGACCCAGTACTTC CASSRLATTQETQYF
. TRBJ1-1 TRBV7-9 . TGTGCCAGCAGCTTAGATGAGAGGGAAGCTTTCTTT CASSLDEREAFF
. TRBJ2-7 TRBV5-1 . TGCGCCAGCAGCGTTTCACAGGGAATCTCCTACGAGCAGTACTTC CASSVSQGISYEQYF
. TRBJ1-1 TRBV15 . TGTGCCACCAGCAGAGATATGGGTAACACTGAAGCTTTCTTT CATSRDMGNTEAFF
TRBD1 TRBJ1-1 TRBV4-2 . TGTGCCAGCAGCCAGGGGGACAGCTTACATAGAGCTTTCTTT CASSQGDSLHRAFF
TRBD2 TRBJ2-2 TRBV3-1 . TGTGCCAGCAGCCACCTAACTAGCGGGGTTAACACCGGGGAGCTGTTTTTT CASSHLTSGVNTGELFF
. TRBJ2-7 TRBV5-6 . TGTGCCAGCAGCGCAGGGGACGAGCAGTACTTC CASSAGDEQYF
TRBD1 TRBJ1-6 TRBV4-3 few TGCGCCAGCAGCCAAGGGGCGACAGGGGTTTCACCCCTCCACTTT CASSQGATGVSPLHF
. TRBJ1-2 TRBV27 . TGTGCCAGCAGTTTAGCTTGGGGAAATGGCTACACCTTC CASSLAWGNGYTF
TRBD1 TRBJ2-4 TRBV7-6 . TGTGCCAGCAGCAGCAGGACAGGGCCAGCCAAAAACATTCAGTACTTC CASSSRTGPAKNIQYF
. TRBJ1-2 TRBV19 . TGTGCCAGCCATATAGGTCGGGGGAAGGCATATCCGCTTAACTATGGCTACACCTTC CASHIGRGKAYPLNYGYTF
TRBD1 TRBJ1-2 TRBV12-3/TRBV12-4 few TGTGCCAGCGCCTGGGACAGGGGGTTAGTGCCCGAAGCTGGGGATGGCTACACCTTC CASAWDRGLVPEAGDGYTF
. TRBJ1-5 TRBV6-1 few TGTGCCAGCAGTGACTACCCCGCCGGGACATCTAGCAATCAGCCCCAGCATTTT CASSDYPAGTSSNQPQHF
. TRBJ2-3 TRBV12-3/TRBV12-4 . TGTGCCAGCAGTTTAAAGCGAGGAGGAGCAGATACGCAGTATTTT CASSLKRGGADTQYF
TRBD1 TRBJ1-2 TRBV27 . TGTGCCAGCAGTTTCGGGACAGATACTTATGGCTACACCTTC CASSFGTDTYGYTF
. TRBJ1-4 TRBV7-4 . TGTGCCATCGGCCGTGTCGGCCTCCTGTTTTTT CAIGRVGLLFF
. TRBJ2-1 TRBV7-2 many TGTGCCAGCAGCCCCCCTGTTAATGAGCAGTTCTTC CASSPPVNEQFF
TRBD1 TRBJ2-2 TRBV6-1 . TGTGCCAGCAGTGAATTGGACAGGGTGAACACCGGGGAGCTGTTTTTT CASSELDRVNTGELFF
. TRBJ2-7 TRBV27 . TGTGCCAGCAGTTTAAAGGCCGTAGCCTACGAGCAGTACTTC CASSLKAVAYEQYF
TRBD1 TRBJ1-1 TRBV6-1 many TGTGCCAGCAGGACCGGGACAGGGGACGGCTGGTACTTGTGGACTGAAGCTTTCTTT CASRTGTGDGWYLWTEAFF
. TRBJ2-2 TRBV7-6 . TGTGCCAGCAGCCCGCCGGGCACCACCGGGGAGCTGTTTTTT CASSPPGTTGELFF
. TRBJ1-6 TRBV7-6 many TGTGCCAGCAGCCCTGGGACTGGTTGGGATTCACCCCTCCACTTT CASSPGTGWDSPLHF
. TRBJ2-1 TRBV7-9 few TGTGCCAGCAGCCCGCGGGACACCCTGACCTACAATGAGCAGTTCTTC CASSPRDTLTYNEQFF
TRBD2 TRBJ2-3 TRBV7-8 few TGTGCCAGCAGCTTAGCGAAGATCGGCCTAGCGGCAGATACGCAGTATTTT CASSLAKIGLAADTQYF
. TRBJ2-1 TRBV10-3 few TGTGCCATCAAGACTAACTCCTACAATGAGCAGTTCTTC CAIKTNSYNEQFF
TRBD2 TRBJ2-7 TRBV2 few TGTGCCAGCAGTGAAAGAGCTAGCGGGGACTACGAGCAGTACTTC CASSERASGDYEQYF
TRBD2 TRBJ2-1 TRBV7-6 many TGTGCCAGCAGCTTAGGCTTTAGCGGGGGGGATGAGCAGTTCTTC CASSLGFSGGDEQFF
. TRBJ1-2 TRBV27 many TGTGCCAGCAGTCAACACCCGGTCGTCTATGGCTACACCTTC CASSQHPVVYGYTF